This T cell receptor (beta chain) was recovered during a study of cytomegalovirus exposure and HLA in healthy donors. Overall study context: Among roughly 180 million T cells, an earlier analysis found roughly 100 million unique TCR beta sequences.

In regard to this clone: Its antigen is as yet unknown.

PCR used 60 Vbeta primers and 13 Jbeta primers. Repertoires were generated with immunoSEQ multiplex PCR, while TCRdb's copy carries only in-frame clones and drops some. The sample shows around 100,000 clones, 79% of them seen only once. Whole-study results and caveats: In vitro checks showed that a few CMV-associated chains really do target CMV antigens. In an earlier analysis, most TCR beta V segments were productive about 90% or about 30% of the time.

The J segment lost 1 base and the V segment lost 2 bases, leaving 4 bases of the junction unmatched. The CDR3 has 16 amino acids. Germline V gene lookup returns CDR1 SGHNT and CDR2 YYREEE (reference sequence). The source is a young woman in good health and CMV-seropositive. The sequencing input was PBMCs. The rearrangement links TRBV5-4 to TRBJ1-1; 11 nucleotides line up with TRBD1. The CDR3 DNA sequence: TGTGCCAGCAGCTTAGGGACAGGGGGTCAGAACACTGAAGCTTTCTTT. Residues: CASSLGTGGQNTEAFF.